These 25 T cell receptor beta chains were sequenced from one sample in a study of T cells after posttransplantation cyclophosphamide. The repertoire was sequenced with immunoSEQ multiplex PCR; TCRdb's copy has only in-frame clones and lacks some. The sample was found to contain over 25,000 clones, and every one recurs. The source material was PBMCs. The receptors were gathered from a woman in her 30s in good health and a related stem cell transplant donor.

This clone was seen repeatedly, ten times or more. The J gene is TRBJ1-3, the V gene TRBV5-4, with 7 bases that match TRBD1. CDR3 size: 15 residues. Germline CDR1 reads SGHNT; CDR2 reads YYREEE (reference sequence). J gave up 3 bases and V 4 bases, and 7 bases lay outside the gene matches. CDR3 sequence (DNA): TGTGCCAGCAGCCGACAGGGAGCGGTTGGAAACACCATATATTTT. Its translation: CASSRQGAVGNTIYF.

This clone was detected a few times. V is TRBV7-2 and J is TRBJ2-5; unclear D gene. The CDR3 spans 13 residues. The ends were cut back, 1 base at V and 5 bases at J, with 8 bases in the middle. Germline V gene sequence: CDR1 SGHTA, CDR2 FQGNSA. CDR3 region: CASSLVPRETQYF. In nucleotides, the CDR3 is TGTGCCAGCAGCTTAGTACCCAGGGAGACCCAGTACTTC.

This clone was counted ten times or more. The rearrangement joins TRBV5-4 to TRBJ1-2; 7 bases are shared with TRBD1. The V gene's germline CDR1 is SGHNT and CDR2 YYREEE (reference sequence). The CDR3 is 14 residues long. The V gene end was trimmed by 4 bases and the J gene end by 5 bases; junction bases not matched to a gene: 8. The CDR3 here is CASSRDSKRYGYTF. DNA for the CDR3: TGTGCCAGCAGCCGGGACAGCAAGAGGTATGGCTACACCTTC.

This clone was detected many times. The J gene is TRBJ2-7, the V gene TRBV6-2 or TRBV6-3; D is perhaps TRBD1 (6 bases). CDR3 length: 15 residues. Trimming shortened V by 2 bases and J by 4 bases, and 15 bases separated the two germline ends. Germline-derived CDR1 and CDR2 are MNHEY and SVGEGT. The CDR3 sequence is CASSYQDRSVYEQYF. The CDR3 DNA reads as TGTGCCAGCAGTTACCAGGACAGATCGGTTTACGAGCAGTACTTC.

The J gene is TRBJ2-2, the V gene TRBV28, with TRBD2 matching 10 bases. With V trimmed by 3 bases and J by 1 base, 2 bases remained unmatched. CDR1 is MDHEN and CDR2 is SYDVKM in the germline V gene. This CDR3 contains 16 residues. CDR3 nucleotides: TGTGCCAGCAGTTTTCCTAGCGGGGGGAACACCGGGGAGCTGTTTTTT. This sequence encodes CASSFPSGGNTGELFF.

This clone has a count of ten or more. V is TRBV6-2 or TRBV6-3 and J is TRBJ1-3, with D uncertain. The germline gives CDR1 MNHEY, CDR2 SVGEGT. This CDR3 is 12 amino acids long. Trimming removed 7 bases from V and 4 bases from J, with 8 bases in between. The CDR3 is CASTAKGNTIYF. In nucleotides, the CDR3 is TGTGCCAGCACAGCGAAAGGAAACACCATATATTTT.

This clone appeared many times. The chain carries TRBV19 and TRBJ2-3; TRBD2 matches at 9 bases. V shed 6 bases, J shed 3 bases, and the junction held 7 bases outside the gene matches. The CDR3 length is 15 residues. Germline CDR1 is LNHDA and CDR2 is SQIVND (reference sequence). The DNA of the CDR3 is TGTGCCAGTAGCGGCGGGGGGGCCGAAACAGATACGCAGTATTTT. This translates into CASSGGGAETDTQYF.

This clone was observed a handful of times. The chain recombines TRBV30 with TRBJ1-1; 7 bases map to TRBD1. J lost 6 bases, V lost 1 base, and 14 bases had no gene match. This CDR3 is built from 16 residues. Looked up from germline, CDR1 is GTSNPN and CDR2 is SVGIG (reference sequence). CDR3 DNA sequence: TGTGCCTGGAGTGACCCAGGGGGAGGAGGTATCTCTGAAGCTTTCTTT. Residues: CAWSDPGGGGISEAFF.

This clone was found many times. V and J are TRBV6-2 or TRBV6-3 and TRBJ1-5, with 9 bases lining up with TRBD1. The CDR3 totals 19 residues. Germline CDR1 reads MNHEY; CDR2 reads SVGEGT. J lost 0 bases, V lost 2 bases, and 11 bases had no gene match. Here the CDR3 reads CASSYPGQGLGYSNQPQHF. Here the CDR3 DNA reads TGTGCCAGCAGTTACCCCGGACAGGGGCTAGGGTATAGCAATCAGCCCCAGCATTTT.

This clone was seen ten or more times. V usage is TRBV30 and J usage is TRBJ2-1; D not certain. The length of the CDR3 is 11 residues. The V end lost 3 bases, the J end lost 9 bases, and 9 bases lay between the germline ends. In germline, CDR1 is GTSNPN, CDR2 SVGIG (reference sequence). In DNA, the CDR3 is TGTGCCTGGAGGGCAAGATTTGAGCAGTTCTTC. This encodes CAWRARFEQFF. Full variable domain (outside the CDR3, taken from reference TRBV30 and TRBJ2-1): SQTIHQWPATLVQPVGSPLSLECTVEGTSNPNLYWYRQAAGRGLQLLFYSVGIGQISSEVPQNLSASRPQDRQFILSSKKLLLSDSGFYLCAWRARFEQFFGPGTRLTVL.

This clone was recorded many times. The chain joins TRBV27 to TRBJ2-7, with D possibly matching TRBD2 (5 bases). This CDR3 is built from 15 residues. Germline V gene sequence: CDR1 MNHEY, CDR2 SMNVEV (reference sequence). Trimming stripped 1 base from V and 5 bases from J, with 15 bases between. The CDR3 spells CASSLLPMGGHEQYF. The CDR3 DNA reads TGTGCCAGCAGTTTATTACCGATGGGCGGGCACGAGCAGTACTTC.

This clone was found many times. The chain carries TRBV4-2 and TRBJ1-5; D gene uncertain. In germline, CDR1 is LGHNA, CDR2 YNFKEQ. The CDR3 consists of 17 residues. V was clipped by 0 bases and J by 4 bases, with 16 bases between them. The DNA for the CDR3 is TGTGCCAGCAGCCAAGACTTGGAGACACCAGCAAATCAGCCCCAGCATTTT. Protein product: CASSQDLETPANQPQHF.

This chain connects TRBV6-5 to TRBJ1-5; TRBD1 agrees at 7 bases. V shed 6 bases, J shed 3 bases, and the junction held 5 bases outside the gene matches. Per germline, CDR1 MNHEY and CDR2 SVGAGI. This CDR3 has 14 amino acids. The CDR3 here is CASSLGQPNQPQHF. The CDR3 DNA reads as TGTGCCAGCAGCCTGGGACAGCCCAATCAGCCCCAGCATTTT.

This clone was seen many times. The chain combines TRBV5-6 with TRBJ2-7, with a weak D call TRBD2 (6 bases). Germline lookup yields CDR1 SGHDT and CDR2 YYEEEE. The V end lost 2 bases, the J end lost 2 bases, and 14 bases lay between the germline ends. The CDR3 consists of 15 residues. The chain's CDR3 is CASSFLGSGTYEQYF. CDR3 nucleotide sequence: TGTGCCAGCAGCTTTTTGGGTAGCGGTACCTACGAGCAGTACTTC.

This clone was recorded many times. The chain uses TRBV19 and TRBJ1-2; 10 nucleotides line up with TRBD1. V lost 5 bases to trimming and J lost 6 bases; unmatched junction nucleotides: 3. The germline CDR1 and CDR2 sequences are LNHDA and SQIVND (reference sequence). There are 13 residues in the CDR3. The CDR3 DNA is TGTGCCAGTAGTGACAGGGGGCTTGATGGCTACACCTTC. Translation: CASSDRGLDGYTF.

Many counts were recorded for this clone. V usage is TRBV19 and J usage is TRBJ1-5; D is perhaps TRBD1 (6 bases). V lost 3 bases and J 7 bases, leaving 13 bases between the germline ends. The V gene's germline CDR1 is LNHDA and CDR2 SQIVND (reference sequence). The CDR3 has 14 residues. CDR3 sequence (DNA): TGTGCCAGTAGTATGGGGGCAGGGAACCAGCCCCAGCATTTT. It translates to CASSMGAGNQPQHF. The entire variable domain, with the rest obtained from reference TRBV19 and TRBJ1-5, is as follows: DGGITQSPKYLFRKEGQNVTLSCEQNLNHDAMYWYRQDPGQGLRLIYYSQIVNDFQKGDIAEGYSVSREKKESFPLTVTSAQKNPTAFYLCASSMGAGNQPQHFGDGTRLSIL.

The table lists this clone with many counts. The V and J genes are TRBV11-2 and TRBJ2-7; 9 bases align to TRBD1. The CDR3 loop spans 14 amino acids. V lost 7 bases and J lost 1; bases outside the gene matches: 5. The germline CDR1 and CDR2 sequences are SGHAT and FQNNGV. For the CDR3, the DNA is TGTGCCAGCAAGGGACAGGGATCTTCCTACGAGCAGTACTTC. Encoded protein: CASKGQGSSYEQYF.

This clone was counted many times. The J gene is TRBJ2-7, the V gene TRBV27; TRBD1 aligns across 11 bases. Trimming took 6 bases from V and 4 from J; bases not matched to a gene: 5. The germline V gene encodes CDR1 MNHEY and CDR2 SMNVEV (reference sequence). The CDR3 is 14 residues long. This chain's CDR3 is CASSTGTGGYEQYF. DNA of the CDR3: TGTGCCAGCAGCACCGGGACAGGGGGGTACGAGCAGTACTTC.

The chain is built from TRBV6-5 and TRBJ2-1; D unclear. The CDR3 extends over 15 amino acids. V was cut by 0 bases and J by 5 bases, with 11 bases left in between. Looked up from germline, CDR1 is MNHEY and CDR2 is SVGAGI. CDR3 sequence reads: CASSYSMGRNNEQFF. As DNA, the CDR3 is TGTGCCAGCAGTTACTCGATGGGCCGGAACAATGAGCAGTTCTTC.

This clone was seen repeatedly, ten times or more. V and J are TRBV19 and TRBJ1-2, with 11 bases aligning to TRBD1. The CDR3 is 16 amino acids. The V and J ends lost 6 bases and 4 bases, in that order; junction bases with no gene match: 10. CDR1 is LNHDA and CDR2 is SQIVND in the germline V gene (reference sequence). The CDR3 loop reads CASRPPRTGGIYGYTF. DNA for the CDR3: TGTGCCAGTAGGCCCCCCAGGACAGGGGGCATCTATGGCTACACCTTC.

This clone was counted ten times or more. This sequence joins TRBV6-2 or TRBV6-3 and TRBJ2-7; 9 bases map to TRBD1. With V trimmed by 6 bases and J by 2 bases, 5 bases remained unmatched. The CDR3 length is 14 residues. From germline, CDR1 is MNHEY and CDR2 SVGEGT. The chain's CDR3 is CASRPRDRAYEQYF. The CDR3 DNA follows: TGTGCCAGCAGACCGCGGGACAGGGCCTACGAGCAGTACTTC.

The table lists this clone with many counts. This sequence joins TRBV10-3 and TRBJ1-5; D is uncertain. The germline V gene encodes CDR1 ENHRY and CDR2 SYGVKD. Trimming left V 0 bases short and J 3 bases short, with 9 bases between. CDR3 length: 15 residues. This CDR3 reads CAISESNSLNQPQHF. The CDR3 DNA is TGTGCCATCAGTGAGTCGAACAGTCTCAATCAGCCCCAGCATTTT.

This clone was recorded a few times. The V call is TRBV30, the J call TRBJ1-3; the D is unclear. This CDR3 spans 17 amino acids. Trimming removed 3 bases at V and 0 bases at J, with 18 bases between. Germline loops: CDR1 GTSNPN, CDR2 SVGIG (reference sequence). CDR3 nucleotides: TGTGCCTGGAGCTCCGGGTCATTATTTAGCTCTGGAAACACCATATATTTT. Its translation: CAWSSGSLFSSGNTIYF.

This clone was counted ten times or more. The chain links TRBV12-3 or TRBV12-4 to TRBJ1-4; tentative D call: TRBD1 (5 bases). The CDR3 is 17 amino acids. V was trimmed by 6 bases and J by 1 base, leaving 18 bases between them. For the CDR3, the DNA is TGTGCCAGCAGCCCATCGGGACTAAGGGTAACTAATGAAAAACTGTTTTTT. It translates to CASSPSGLRVTNEKLFF.

The CDR3 DNA reads as TGTGCCAGCAGCGCCGGACAGTACAATGAGCAGTTCTTC. Protein: CASSAGQYNEQFF. The chain uses TRBV7-7 and TRBJ2-1, with a tentative D call TRBD1 (6 bases). Per germline, CDR1 SSHAT and CDR2 FNYEAQ (reference sequence). The CDR3 covers 13 residues. Trimming removed 5 bases from V and 4 bases from J, with 9 bases in between.